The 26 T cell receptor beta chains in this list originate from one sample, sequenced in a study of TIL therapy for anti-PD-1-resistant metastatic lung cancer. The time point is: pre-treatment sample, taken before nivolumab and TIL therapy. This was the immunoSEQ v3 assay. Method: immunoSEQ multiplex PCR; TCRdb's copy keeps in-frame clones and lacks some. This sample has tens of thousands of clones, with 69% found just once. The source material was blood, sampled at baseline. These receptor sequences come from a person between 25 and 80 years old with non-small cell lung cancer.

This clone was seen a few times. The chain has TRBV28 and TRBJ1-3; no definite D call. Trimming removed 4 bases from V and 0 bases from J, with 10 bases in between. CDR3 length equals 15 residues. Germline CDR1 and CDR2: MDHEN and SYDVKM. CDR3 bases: TGTGCCAGCAGTTCACTAACAGTCTCTGGAAACACCATATATTTT. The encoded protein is CASSSLTVSGNTIYF.

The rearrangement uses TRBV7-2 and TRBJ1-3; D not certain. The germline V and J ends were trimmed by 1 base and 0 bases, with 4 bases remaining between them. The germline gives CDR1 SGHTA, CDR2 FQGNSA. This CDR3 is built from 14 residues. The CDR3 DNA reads TGTGCCAGCAGCTTAGTATACTCTGGAAACACCATATATTTT. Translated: CASSLVYSGNTIYF.

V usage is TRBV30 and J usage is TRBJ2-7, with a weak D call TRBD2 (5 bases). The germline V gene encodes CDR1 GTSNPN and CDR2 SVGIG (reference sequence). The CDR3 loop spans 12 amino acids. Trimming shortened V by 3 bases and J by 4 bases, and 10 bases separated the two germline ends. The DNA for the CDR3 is TGTGCCTGGAGCGGGAACATGTACGAGCAGTACTTC. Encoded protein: CAWSGNMYEQYF.

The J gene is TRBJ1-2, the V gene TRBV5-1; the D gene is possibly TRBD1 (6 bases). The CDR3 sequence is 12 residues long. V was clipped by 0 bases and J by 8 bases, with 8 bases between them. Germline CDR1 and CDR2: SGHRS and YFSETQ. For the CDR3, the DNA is TGCGCCAGCAGCTTGGAGGGGGTAGGCTACACCTTC. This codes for CASSLEGVGYTF.

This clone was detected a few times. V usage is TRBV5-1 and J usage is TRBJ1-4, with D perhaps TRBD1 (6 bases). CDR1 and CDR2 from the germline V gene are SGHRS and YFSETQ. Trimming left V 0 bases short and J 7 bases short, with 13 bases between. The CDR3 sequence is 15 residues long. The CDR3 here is CASSLAQGSGEKLFF. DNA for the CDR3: TGCGCCAGCAGCTTGGCACAGGGAAGTGGTGAAAAACTGTTTTTT.

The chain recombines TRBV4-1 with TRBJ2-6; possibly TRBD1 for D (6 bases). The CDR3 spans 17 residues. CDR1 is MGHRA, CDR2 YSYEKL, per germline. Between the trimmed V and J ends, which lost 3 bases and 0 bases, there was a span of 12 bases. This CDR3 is CASSQGALISGANVLTF. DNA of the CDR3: TGCGCCAGCAGCCAGGGGGCCCTCATCTCTGGGGCCAACGTCCTGACTTTC.

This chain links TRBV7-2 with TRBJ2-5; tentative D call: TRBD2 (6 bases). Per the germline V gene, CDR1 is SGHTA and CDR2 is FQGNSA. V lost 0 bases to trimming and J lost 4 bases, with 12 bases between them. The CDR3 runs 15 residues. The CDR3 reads CASSLAGGVAETQYF. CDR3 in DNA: TGTGCCAGCAGCTTAGCGGGGGGAGTGGCAGAGACCCAGTACTTC.

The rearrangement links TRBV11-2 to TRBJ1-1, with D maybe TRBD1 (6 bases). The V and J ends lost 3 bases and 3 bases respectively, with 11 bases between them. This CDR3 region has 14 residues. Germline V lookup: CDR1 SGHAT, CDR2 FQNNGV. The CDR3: CASSFTGADTEAFF. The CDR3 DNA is TGTGCCAGCAGCTTTACGGGGGCGGACACTGAAGCTTTCTTT.

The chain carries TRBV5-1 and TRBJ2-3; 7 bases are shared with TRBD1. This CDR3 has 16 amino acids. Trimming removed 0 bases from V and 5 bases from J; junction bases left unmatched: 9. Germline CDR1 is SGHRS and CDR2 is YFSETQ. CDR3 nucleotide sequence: TGCGCCAGCAGCTTGGGGAGGACAGGATTTGGAGATACGCAGTATTTT. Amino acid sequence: CASSLGRTGFGDTQYF.

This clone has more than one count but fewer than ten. The CDR3 region is CASSTGTGGPGNEQFF. CDR3 DNA: TGTGCCAGCAGCACCGGGACAGGGGGACCAGGGAATGAGCAGTTCTTC. This rearrangement joins TRBV7-9 to TRBJ2-1; 11 bases line up with TRBD1. The V gene's germline CDR1 is SEHNR and CDR2 FQNEAQ (reference sequence). The J segment lost 7 bases and the V segment lost 5 bases, leaving 10 bases of the junction unmatched. The CDR3 totals 16 residues.

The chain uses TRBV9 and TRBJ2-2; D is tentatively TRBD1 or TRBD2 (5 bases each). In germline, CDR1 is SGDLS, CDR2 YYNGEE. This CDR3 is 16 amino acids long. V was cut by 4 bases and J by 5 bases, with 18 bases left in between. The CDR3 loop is CASSRQLGSGTGELFF. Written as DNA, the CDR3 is TGTGCCAGCAGCCGACAGCTGGGATCGGGGACCGGGGAGCTGTTTTTT. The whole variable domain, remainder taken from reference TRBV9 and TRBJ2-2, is DSGVTQTPKHLITATGQRVTLRCSPRSGDLSVYWYQQSLDQGLQFLIQYYNGEERAKGNILERFSAQQFPDLHSELNLSSLELGDSALYFCASSRQLGSGTGELFFGEGSRLTVL.

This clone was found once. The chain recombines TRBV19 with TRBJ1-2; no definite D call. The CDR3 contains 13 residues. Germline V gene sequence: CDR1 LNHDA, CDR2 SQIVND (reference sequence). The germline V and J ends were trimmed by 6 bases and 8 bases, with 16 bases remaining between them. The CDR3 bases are TGTGCCAGTAGACCGCAAGGAGGTCGCGGCTACACCTTC. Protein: CASRPQGGRGYTF.

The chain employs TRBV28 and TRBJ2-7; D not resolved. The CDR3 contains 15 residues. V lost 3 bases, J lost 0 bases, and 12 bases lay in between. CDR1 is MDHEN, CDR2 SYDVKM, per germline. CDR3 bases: TGTGCCAGCAGTTTTGGAGAGGAAAGCTCCTACGAGCAGTACTTC. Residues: CASSFGEESSYEQYF.

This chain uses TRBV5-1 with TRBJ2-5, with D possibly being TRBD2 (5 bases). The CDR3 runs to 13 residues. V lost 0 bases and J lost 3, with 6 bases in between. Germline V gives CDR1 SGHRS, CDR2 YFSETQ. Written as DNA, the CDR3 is TGCGCCAGCAGCTTGGCGGGGAAAGAGACCCAGTACTTC. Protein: CASSLAGKETQYF. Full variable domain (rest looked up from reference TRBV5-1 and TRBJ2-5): KAGVTQTPRYLIKTRGQQVTLSCSPISGHRSVSWYQQTPGQGLQFLFEYFSETQRNKGNFPGRFSGRQFSNSRSEMNVSTLELGDSALYLCASSLAGKETQYFGPGTRLLVL.

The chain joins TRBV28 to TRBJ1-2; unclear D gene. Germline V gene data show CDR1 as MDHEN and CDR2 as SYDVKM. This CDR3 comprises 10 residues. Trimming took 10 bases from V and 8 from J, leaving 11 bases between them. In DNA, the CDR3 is TGTGCCACCGTCAAGTGGGGCTACACCTTC. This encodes CATVKWGYTF.

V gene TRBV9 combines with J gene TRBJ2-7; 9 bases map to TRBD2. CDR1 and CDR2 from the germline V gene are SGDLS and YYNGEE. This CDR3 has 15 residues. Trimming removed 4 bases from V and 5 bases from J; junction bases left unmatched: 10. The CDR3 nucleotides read TGTGCCAGCAGCCCCCAAGTAGCGGGAGAGAACGAGCAGTACTTC. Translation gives CASSPQVAGENEQYF.

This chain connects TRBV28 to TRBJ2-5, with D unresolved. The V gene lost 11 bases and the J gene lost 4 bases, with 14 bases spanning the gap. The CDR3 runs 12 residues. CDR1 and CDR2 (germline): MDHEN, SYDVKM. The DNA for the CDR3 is TGTGCCTCCATAGGGATCACAGAGACCCAGTACTTC. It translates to CASIGITETQYF.

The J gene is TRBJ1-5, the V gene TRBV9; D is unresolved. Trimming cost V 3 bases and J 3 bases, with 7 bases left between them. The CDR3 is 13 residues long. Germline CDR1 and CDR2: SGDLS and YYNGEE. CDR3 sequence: CASSGDLNQPQHF. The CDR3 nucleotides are TGTGCCAGCAGCGGGGATCTCAATCAGCCCCAGCATTTT.

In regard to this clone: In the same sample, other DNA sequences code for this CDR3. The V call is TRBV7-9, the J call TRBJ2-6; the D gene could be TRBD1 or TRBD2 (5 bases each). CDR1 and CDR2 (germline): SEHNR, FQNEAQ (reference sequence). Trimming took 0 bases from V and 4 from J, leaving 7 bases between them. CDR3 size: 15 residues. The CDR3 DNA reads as TGTGCCAGCAGCTTAGCGGGGACCGGGGCCAACGTCCTGACTTTC. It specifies CASSLAGTGANVLTF.

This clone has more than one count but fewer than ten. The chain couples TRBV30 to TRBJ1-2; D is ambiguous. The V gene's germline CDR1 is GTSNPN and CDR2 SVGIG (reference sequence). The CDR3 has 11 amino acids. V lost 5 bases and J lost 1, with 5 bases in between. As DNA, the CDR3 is TGTGCCTGGTCCGATAACTATGGCTACACCTTC. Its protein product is CAWSDNYGYTF.

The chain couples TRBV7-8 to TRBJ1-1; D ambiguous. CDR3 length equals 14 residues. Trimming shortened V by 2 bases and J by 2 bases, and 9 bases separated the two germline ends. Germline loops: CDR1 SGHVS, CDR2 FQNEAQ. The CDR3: CASSLSGYNTEAFF. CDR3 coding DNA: TGTGCCAGCAGCTTATCGGGATACAACACTGAAGCTTTCTTT.

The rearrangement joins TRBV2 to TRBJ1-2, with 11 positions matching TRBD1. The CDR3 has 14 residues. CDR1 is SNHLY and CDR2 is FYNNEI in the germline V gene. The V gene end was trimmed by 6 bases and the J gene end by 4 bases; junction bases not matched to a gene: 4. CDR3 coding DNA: TGTGCCAGCAGCGGACAGGGGGCGAGCTATGGCTACACCTTC. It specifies CASSGQGASYGYTF.

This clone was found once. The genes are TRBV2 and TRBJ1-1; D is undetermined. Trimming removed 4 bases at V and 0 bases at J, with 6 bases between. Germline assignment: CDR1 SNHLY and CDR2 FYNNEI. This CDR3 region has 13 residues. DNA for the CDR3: TGTGCCAGCAGTGTTGGAGTGAACACTGAAGCTTTCTTT. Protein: CASSVGVNTEAFF.

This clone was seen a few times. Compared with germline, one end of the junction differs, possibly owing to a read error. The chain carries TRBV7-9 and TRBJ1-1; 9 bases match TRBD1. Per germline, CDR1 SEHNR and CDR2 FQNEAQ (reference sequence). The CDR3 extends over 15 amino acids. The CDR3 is CASTLVQGAYSEAFF. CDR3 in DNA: TGTGCCAGCACCTTAGTACAGGGGGCTTACAGTGAAGCTTTCTTT.

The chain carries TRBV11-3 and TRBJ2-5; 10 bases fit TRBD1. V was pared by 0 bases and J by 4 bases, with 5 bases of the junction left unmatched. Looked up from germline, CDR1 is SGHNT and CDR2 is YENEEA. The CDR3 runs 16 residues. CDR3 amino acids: CASSLDGQGVVETQYF. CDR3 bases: TGTGCCAGCAGCTTAGACGGACAGGGGGTAGTAGAGACCCAGTACTTC.

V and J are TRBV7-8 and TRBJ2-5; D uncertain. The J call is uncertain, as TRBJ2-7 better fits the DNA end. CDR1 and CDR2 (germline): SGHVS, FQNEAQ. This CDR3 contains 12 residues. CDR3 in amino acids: CASSPLGYEQYF. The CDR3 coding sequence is TGTGCCAGCAGCCCCCTAGGCTACGAGCAGTACTTC.